This record concerns one TCR beta chain sequence. This clone's antigen is unknown. Within one base of it there is no much larger clone, and no base qualities were kept. The germline V gene sets CDR1 to SGDLS and CDR2 to YYNGEE. The CDR3 runs 14 amino acids, cysteine and phenylalanine included. Only the CDR3 portion is preserved as DNA: 42 bases, with reading frame beginning at the first base. Compared with germline, V lacks 4 bases and J lacks 7 bases; bases without a gene match: 11. The data belong to a study of T cell changes during pregnancy in multiple sclerosis (dated by TCRdb to about 2019). Context from the whole study: The study examined how the T cell repertoire changed over the course of pregnancy in women with multiple sclerosis.

The protocol used for the library was the immunoSEQ multiplex PCR assay. In TCRdb, the immuneACCESS table is reduced to in-frame sequences with V and J assigned. These tables do not hold every clone; where another copy was compared, an unresolved V gene accounts for under half, and the others remain unexplained. This sample comprises around 30,000 clones, around 90% of them detected only once. The top ten clonotypes cover roughly 0.56% of the sample. The sequence joins TRBV9 to TRBJ2-7; 7 junctional bases match TRBD2. The sequence was obtained from a female donor in good health, enrolled as a control in a pregnancy study. The specimen was CD4+ T cells from peripheral blood mononuclear cells, collected in the third trimester of pregnancy. The CDR3 is CASSRSSLAWEQYF. The DNA sequence is as follows: TGTGCCAGCAGCCGTAGTTCACTAGCGTGGGAGCAGTACTTC.